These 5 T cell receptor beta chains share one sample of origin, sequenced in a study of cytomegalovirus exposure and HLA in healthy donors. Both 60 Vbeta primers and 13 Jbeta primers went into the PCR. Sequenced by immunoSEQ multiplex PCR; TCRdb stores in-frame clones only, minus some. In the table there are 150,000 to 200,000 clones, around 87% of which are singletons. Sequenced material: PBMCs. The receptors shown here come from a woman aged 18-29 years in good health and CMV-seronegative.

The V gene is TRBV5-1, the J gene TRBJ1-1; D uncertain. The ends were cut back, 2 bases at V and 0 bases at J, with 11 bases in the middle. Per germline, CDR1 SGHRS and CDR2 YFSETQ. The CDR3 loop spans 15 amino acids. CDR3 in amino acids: CASSFSETMNTEAFF. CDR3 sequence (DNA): TGCGCCAGCAGCTTTTCAGAGACAATGAACACTGAAGCTTTCTTT. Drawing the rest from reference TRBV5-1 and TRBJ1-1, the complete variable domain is KAGVTQTPRYLIKTRGQQVTLSCSPISGHRSVSWYQQTPGQGLQFLFEYFSETQRNKGNFPGRFSGRQFSNSRSEMNVSTLELGDSALYLCASSFSETMNTEAFFGQGTRLTVV.

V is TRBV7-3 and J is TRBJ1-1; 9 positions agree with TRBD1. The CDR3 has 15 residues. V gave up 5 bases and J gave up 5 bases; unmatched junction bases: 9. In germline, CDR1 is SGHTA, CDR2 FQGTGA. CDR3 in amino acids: CASSQTGGKETEAFF. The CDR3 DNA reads TGTGCCAGCAGCCAGACAGGGGGAAAGGAGACTGAAGCTTTCTTT. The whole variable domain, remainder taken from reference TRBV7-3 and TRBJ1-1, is GAGVSQTPSNKVTEKGKYVELRCDPISGHTALYWYRQSLGQGPEFLIYFQGTGAADDSGLPNDRFFAVRPEGSVSTLKIQRTERGDSAVYLCASSQTGGKETEAFFGQGTRLTVV.

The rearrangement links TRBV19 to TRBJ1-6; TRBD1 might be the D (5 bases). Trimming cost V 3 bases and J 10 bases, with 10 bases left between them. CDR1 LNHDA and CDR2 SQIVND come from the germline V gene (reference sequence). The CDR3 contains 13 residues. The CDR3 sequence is CASSIREESPLHF. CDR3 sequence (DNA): TGTGCCAGTAGTATCAGGGAGGAATCACCCCTCCACTTT. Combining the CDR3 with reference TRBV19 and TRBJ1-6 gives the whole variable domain DGGITQSPKYLFRKEGQNVTLSCEQNLNHDAMYWYRQDPGQGLRLIYYSQIVNDFQKGDIAEGYSVSREKKESFPLTVTSAQKNPTAFYLCASSIREESPLHFGNGTRLTVT.

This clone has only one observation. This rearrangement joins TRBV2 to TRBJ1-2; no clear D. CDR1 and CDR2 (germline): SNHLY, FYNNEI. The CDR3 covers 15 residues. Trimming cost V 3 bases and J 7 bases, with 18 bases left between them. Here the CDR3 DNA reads TGTGCCAGCAGTGAGGCCAGCGTCGCCCCGGGTGGCTACACCTTC. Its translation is CASSEASVAPGGYTF.

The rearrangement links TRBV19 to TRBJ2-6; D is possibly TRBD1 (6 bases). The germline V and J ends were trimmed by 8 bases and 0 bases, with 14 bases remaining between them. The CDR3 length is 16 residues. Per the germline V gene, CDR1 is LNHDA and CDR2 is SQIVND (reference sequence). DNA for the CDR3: TGTGCCAGTTCTCCGGGACACCGCTCTGGGGCCAACGTCCTGACTTTC. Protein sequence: CASSPGHRSGANVLTF.